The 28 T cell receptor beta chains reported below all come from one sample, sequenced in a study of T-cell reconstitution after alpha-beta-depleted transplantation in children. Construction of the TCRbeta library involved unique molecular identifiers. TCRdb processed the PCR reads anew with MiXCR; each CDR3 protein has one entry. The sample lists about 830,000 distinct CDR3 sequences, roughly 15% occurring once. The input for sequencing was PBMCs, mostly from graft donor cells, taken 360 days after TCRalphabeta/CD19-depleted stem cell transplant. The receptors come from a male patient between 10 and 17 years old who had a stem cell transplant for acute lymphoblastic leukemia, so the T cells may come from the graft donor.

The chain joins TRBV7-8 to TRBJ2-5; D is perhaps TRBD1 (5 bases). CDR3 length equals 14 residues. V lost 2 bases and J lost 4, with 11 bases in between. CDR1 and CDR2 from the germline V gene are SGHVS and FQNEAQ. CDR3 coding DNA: TGTGCCAGCAGCTTACAGGGTTCTCGAGAGACCCAGTACTTC. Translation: CASSLQGSRETQYF.

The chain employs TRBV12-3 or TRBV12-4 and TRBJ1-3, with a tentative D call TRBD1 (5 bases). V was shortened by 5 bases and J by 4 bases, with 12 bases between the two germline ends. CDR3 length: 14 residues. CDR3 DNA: TGTGCCAGCAGTCCCCGGGGGAGGGGAAACACCATATATTTT. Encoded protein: CASSPRGRGNTIYF.

For the CDR3, the DNA is TGTGCCAGCAGCTTCAATTACAGGGGCGGCCAAGAGACCCAGTACTTC. Its translation: CASSFNYRGGQETQYF. The gene calls are TRBV7-8 and TRBJ2-5, with 7 bases identical to TRBD1. Germline V gene lookup returns CDR1 SGHVS and CDR2 FQNEAQ. This CDR3 has 16 residues. Trimming cost V 3 bases and J 1 base; bases outside gene matches: 8.

The CDR3 DNA is TGTGCCAGCAGTGGACAGGTAGTCGGCATTCAGTACTTC. Residues: CASSGQVVGIQYF. The rearrangement links TRBV6-1 to TRBJ2-4; D possibly corresponds to TRBD1 (6 bases). CDR1 is MNHNS and CDR2 is SASEGT in the germline V gene. V shed 4 bases and J shed 9 bases, with 13 bases lying between them. The CDR3 extends over 13 amino acids.

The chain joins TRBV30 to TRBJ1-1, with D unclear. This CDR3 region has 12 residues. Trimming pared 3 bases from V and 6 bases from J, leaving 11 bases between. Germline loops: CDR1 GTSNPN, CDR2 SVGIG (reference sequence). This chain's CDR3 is CAWSPVTPEAFF. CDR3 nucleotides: TGTGCCTGGAGCCCCGTGACCCCTGAAGCTTTCTTT.

CDR3 nucleotides: TGCAGTGCTACAGGGTCGGTTAACTATGGCTACACCTTC. It yields the protein CSATGSVNYGYTF. The rearrangement uses TRBV20-1 and TRBJ1-2; a weak D match, TRBD1 (5 bases). This CDR3 region has 13 residues. V was shortened by 4 bases and J by 1 base, with 10 bases between the two germline ends. CDR1 and CDR2 from the germline V gene are DFQATT and SNEGSKA (reference sequence).

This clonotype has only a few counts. DNA of the CDR3: TGCGCCAGCAGCTGGGGGACAGGGGGCGATGAGCAGTTCTTC. This gives the protein CASSWGTGGDEQFF. The chain is built from TRBV5-1 and TRBJ2-1; 12 nucleotides match TRBD1. Germline values: CDR1 SGHRS, CDR2 YFSETQ. The length of the CDR3 is 14 residues. V shed 3 bases, J shed 8 bases, and the junction held 3 bases outside the gene matches. The whole variable domain, filled in from reference TRBV5-1 and TRBJ2-1, reads KAGVTQTPRYLIKTRGQQVTLSCSPISGHRSVSWYQQTPGQGLQFLFEYFSETQRNKGNFPGRFSGRQFSNSRSEMNVSTLELGDSALYLCASSWGTGGDEQFFGPGTRLTVL.

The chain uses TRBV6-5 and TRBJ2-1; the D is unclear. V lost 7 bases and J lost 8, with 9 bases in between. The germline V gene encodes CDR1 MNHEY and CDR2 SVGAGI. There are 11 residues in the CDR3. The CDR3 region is CASKGADEQFF. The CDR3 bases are TGTGCCAGCAAGGGCGCAGATGAGCAGTTCTTC.

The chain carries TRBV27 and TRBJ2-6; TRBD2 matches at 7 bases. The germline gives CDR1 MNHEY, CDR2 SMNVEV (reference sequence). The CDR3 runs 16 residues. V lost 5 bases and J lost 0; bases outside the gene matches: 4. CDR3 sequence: CASSRAGYSGANVLTF. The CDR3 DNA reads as TGTGCCAGCAGTAGAGCGGGGTACTCTGGGGCCAACGTCCTGACTTTC.

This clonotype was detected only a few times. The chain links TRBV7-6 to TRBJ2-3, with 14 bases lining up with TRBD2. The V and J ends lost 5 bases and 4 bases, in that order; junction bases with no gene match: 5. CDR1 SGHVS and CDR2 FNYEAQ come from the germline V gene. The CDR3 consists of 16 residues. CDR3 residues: CASSRLAGGRADTQYF. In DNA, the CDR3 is TGTGCCAGCAGCAGACTAGCGGGAGGGAGGGCAGATACGCAGTATTTT.

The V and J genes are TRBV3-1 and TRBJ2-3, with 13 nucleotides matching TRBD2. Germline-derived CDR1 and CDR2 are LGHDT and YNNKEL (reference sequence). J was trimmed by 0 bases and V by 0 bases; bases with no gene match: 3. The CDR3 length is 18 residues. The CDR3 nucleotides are TGTGCCAGCAGCCAAGATGGGACTAGCGGGACTAGCACAGATACGCAGTATTTT. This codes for CASSQDGTSGTSTDTQYF.

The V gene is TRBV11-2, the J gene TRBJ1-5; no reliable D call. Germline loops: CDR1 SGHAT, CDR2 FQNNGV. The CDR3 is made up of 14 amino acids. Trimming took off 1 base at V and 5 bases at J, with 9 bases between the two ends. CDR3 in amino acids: CASSLGAWDQPQHF. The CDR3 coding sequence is TGTGCCAGCAGCTTAGGGGCGTGGGATCAGCCCCAGCATTTT.

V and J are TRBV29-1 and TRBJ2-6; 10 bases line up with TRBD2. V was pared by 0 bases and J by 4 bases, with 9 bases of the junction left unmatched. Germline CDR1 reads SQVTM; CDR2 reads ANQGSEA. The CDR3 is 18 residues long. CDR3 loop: CSVEDLGLAVSGANVLTF. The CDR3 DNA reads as TGCAGCGTTGAAGATCTCGGACTAGCGGTGAGCGGGGCCAACGTCCTGACTTTC.

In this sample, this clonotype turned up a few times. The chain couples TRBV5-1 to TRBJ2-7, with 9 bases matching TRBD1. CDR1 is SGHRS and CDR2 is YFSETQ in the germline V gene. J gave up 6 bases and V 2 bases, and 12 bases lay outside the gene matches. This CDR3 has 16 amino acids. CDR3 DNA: TGCGCCAGCAGCTTAACACCGGGACAGGGCAACGCCGAGCAGTACTTC. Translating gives CASSLTPGQGNAEQYF.

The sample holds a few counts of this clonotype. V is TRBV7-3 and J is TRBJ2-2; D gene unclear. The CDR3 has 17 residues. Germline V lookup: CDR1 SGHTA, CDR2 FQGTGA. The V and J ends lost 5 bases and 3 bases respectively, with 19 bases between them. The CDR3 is CASSLRAPTDYTGELFF. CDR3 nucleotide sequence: TGTGCCAGCAGCCTCCGGGCCCCTACGGATTACACCGGGGAGCTGTTTTTT. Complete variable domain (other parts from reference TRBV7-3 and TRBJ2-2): GAGVSQTPSNKVTEKGKYVELRCDPISGHTALYWYRQSLGQGPEFLIYFQGTGAADDSGLPNDRFFAVRPEGSVSTLKIQRTERGDSAVYLCASSLRAPTDYTGELFFGEGSRLTVL.

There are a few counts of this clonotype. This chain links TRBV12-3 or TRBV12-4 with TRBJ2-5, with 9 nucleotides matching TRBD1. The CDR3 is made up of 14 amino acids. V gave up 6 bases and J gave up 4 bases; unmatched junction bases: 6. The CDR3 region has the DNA TGTGCCAGCAGCCTCTGGACAGGGGTAGAGACCCAGTACTTC. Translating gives CASSLWTGVETQYF.

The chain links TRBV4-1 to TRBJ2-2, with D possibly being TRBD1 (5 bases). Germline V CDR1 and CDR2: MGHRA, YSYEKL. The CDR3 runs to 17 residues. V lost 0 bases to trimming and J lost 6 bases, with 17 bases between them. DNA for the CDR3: TGCGCCAGCAGCCAAGATTTCGTGGCGGTGGGGCCCGGGGAGCTGTTTTTT. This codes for CASSQDFVAVGPGELFF.

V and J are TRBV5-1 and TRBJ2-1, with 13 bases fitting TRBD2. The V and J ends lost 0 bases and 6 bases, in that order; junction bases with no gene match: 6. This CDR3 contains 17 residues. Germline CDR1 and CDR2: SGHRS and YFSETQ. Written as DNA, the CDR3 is TGCGCCAGCAGCTTGGTAGTTGGACTAGCGGGAGTCAATGAGCAGTTCTTC. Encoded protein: CASSLVVGLAGVNEQFF.

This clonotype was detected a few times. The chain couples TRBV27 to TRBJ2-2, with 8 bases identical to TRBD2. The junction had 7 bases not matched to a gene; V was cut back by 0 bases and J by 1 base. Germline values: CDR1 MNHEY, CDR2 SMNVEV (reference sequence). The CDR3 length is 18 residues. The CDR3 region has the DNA TGTGCCAGCAGTTTATCAGAGGTTACTAGCGGGAACACCGGGGAGCTGTTTTTT. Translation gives CASSLSEVTSGNTGELFF.

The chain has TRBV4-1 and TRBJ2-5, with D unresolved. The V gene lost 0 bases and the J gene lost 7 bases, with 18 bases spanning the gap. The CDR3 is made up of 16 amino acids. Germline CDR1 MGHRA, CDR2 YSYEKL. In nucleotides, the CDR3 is TGCGCCAGCAGCCAAGACGGTCTGACTCCGGAAGGGACCCAGTACTTC. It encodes CASSQDGLTPEGTQYF.

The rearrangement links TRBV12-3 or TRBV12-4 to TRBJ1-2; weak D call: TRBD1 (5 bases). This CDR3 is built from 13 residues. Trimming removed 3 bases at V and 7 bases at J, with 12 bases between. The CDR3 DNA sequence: TGTGCCAGCAGTTTGCTACGGGACGCTGGCTACACCTTC. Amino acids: CASSLLRDAGYTF.

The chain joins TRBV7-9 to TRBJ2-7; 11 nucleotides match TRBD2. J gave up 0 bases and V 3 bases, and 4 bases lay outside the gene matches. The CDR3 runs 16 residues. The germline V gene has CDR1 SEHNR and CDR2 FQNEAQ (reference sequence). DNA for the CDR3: TGTGCCAGCAGCTTCGTCACTAGCGGGGGCTCCTACGAGCAGTACTTC. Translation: CASSFVTSGGSYEQYF.

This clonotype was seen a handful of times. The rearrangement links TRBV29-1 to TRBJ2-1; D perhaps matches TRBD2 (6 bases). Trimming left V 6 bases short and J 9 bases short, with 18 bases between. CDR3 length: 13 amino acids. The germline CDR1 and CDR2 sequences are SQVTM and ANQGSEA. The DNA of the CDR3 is TGCAGCGTCTCCGGGACTTCTCTCGGTGAGCAGTTCTTC. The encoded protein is CSVSGTSLGEQFF.

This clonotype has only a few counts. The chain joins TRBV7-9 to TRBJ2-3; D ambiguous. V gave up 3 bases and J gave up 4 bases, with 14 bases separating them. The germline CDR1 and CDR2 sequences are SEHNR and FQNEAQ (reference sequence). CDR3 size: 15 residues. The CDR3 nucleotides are TGTGCCAGCAGCTTCGTAGGACCTGGGGCAGATACGCAGTATTTT. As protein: CASSFVGPGADTQYF.

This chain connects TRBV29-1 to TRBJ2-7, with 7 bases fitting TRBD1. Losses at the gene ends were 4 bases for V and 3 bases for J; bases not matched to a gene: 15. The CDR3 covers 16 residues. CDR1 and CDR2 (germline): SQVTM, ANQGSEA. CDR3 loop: CSVGRGPRTGDYEQYF. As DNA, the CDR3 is TGCAGCGTTGGACGAGGTCCCCGGACAGGCGACTACGAGCAGTACTTC.

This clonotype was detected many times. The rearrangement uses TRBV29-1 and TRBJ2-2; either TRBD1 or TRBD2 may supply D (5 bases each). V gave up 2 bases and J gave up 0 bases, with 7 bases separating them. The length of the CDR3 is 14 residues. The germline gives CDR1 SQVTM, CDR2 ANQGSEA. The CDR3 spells CSVEMGANTGELFF. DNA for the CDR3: TGCAGCGTTGAAATGGGGGCGAACACCGGGGAGCTGTTTTTT.

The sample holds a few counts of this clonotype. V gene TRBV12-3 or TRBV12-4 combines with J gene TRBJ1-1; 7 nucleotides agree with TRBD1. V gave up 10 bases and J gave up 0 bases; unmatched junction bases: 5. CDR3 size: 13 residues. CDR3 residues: CAIATGMNTEAFF. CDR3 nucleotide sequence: TGTGCCATCGCGACAGGGATGAACACTGAAGCTTTCTTT.

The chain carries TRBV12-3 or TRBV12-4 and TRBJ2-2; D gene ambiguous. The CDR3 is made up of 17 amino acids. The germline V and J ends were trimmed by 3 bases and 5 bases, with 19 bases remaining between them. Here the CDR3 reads CASSLSSVRGVTGELFF. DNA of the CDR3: TGTGCCAGCAGTTTGTCTTCCGTCAGAGGTGTTACCGGGGAGCTGTTTTTT.